This TCR beta chain was retrieved from a study of vaccination effects on CD4 cells after COVID-19. CD4+ T cells were isolated after around 9 days of culture. BNT162b2 vaccine or mRNA-1273 vaccine was given to participants in two doses. None of the vaccinated had previously contracted SARS-CoV-2, and their nucleocapsid antibodies tested negative. It was on days 3 and 7 that half the medium was replaced with IL-2 medium. This clone was found a few times. Its target is not known. The V end was cut by 6 bases, the J end by 1 base, with 13 bases between. The germline V gene encodes CDR1 LNHDA and CDR2 SQIVND (reference sequence). The length of the CDR3 is 15 residues. Repertoires were generated with immunoSEQ multiplex PCR, while TCRdb's copy carries only in-frame clones and drops some. This table has fewer than 60,000 clones, just under 80% appearing once.

This clonotype was obtained from a human donor who received a COVID-19 vaccine. The chain uses TRBV19 and TRBJ1-5; D is perhaps TRBD1 (6 bases). Here the sequenced sample was CD4+ T cells from PBMCs cultured without peptide, taken after COVID-19 vaccination. The CDR3 DNA reads as TGTGCCAGTAGGTTGGGACAAATGAGCAATCAGCCCCAGCATTTT. Encoded protein: CASRLGQMSNQPQHF. The entire variable domain, with the rest obtained from reference TRBV19 and TRBJ1-5, is as follows: DGGITQSPKYLFRKEGQNVTLSCEQNLNHDAMYWYRQDPGQGLRLIYYSQIVNDFQKGDIAEGYSVSREKKESFPLTVTSAQKNPTAFYLCASRLGQMSNQPQHFGDGTRLSIL.